A selection of T cell receptor beta chains follows, all from one sample in a study of PD-L1 blockade in urothelial cancer. The protocol was immunoSEQ multiplex PCR, while the TCRdb copy is restricted to in-frame clones and leaves out a portion. The sample lists just over 14,000 clones, around nine tenths occurring once. Specimen: PBMCs, collected around atezolizumab (anti-PD-L1) treatment. The receptors here all came from a man between 70 and 80 years old with urothelial cancer. The CDR3 runs from the conserved cysteine through the conserved F or W. The order of the fields is V gene, D gene, J gene, clone size, CDR3 DNA, CDR3 protein. A D gene is named only where the DNA matches it firmly. Not all rows give a size; the values are once, few, many and, for expanded clones, a class.

TRBV10-1	-	TRBJ2-5	-	TGCGCCAGCAGCGCGGACAACCAAGAGACCCAGTACTTC	CASSADNQETQYF
TRBV10-3	TRBD1	TRBJ2-1	-	TGTGCCATCAGTGATCCAGTTACAGGGGGCTCCTACAATGAGCAGTTCTTC	CAISDPVTGGSYNEQFF
TRBV28	TRBD1	TRBJ1-2	-	TGTGCCAGCAGTTTCGGACAGGGGCGCGGCTACACCTTC	CASSFGQGRGYTF
TRBV11-2	-	TRBJ1-4	medium-sized	TGTGCCAGCAGCTTAGATACAGGGAAAAAACTGTTTTTT	CASSLDTGKKLFF
TRBV27	-	TRBJ2-1	-	TGTGCCAGCAGCCTACCCCGGCCAGGGGAGCAGTTCTTC	CASSLPRPGEQFF
TRBV30	TRBD2	TRBJ2-1	few	TGTGCCTGGAGTGTAGCGTTAGCGGGGGTTGATGAGCAGTTCTTC	CAWSVALAGVDEQFF
TRBV5-4	TRBD2	TRBJ2-5	once	TGTGCCAGCAGCTCATCTAGCGGGGGGGTTCTCGAGACCCAGTACTTC	CASSSSSGGVLETQYF
TRBV11-2	TRBD1	TRBJ1-1	-	TGTGCCAGCAGCTTAGATTCGACAGGGGCAGCTTTCTTT	CASSLDSTGAAFF
TRBV15	-	TRBJ2-1	-	TGTGCCACCAAGGCTGGGCCCCACAATGAGCAGTTCTTC	CATKAGPHNEQFF
TRBV30	TRBD1	TRBJ1-1	-	TGTGCCTGGAGGGAGAGATATAGGGGGCGAACTGAAGCTTTCTTT	CAWRERYRGRTEAFF
TRBV6-1	-	TRBJ1-6	-	TGTGCCAGCAGTGAAGTGGGGGGTCCGAGGGGTTCACCCCTCCACTTT	CASSEVGGPRGSPLHF
TRBV11-3	-	TRBJ2-1	-	TGTGCCAGCAGCTTAGCAGAAAACAATGAGCAGTTCTTC	CASSLAENNEQFF
TRBV10-3	-	TRBJ2-2	-	TGTGCCACAACAGGTACCAACACCGGGGAGCTGTTTTTT	CATTGTNTGELFF
TRBV5-1	TRBD2	TRBJ2-1	once	TGCGCCAGCAGTTTTTCGAGCGGGGGGACCTACAATGAGCAGTTCTTC	CASSFSSGGTYNEQFF
TRBV12-5	-	TRBJ1-6	-	TGTGCTAGTGGACCCCCCGAACTTGCCTCACCCCTCCACTTT	CASGPPELASPLHF
TRBV4-1	TRBD2	TRBJ2-5	-	TGCGCCAGCAGCCAAGTCCCTAGCGGGCAAGAGACCCAGTACTTC	CASSQVPSGQETQYF
TRBV6-6	-	TRBJ1-2	-	TGTGCCAGCAGTTACTCACGGGACACGTATGGCTACACCTTC	CASSYSRDTYGYTF
TRBV7-6	TRBD1	TRBJ1-1	-	TGTGCCAGCAGGCGGACAGGGATGAACACTGAAGCTTTCTTT	CASRRTGMNTEAFF
TRBV5-1	-	TRBJ2-1	-	TGCGCCAGCAGCCCCTCTGTGGGCTCATACAATGAGCAGTTCTTC	CASSPSVGSYNEQFF
TRBV2	-	TRBJ1-1	-	TGTGCCAGTAGCCGGGACATGTATCCTGAAGCTTTCTTT	CASSRDMYPEAFF
TRBV10-2	-	TRBJ1-1	few	TGCGCCAGCAGGGCGACAGCGAGCAGCACTGAAGCTTTCTTT	CASRATASSTEAFF
TRBV19	-	TRBJ2-3	once	TGTGCCAGTAGTATCCTCCCTACAGATACGCAGTATTTT	CASSILPTDTQYF
TRBV23-1	TRBD2	TRBJ2-3	-	TGCGCCAGCAGTCGAGGGCGGGGGAGCACAGATACGCAGTATTTT	CASSRGRGSTDTQYF